A selection of T cell receptor beta chains follows, all from one sample in a study of blood T cell repertoires in COVID-19. Libraries were prepared by immunoSEQ multiplex PCR; TCRdb keeps only in-frame clonotypes and omits some of them. This sample has roughly 140,000 clones, with about 81% found just once. What was sequenced was PBMCs or T cells enriched from blood (not recorded which). These receptors came from a man in his fifties or sixties who had recovered from COVID-19. Each CDR3 is given with its conserved first and last residue. The D gene is left open where the match is weak.

j_call | v_call | d_call | cdr3_aa
TRBJ1-4 | TRBV5-1 | TRBD1 | CASSWPLGTGREKLFF
TRBJ1-1 | TRBV11-1 | TRBD1 | CASSLSPGGNTEAFF
TRBJ1-5 | TRBV2 | NA | CASSAGNGNQPQHF
TRBJ2-5 | TRBV7-2 | NA | CASSSQGGETQYF
TRBJ2-7 | TRBV4-1 | NA | CASSQTGYEQYF
TRBJ1-1 | TRBV11-3 | NA | CASREPRNTEAFF
TRBJ1-6 | TRBV7-9 | NA | CASSLSGSYNSPLHF
TRBJ2-1 | TRBV6-2/TRBV6-3 | NA | CASSSRGASSYNEQFF
TRBJ1-2 | TRBV20-1 | NA | CSAQWGGGYTF
TRBJ1-1 | TRBV11-3 | NA | CASSSTGTWNTEAFF
TRBJ1-1 | TRBV6-5 | TRBD1 | CASSSGQGVRTEAFF
TRBJ2-3 | TRBV24-1 | TRBD1 | CATSDSGTGRGTDTQYF
TRBJ1-1 | TRBV19 | NA | CASSTGFNTEAFF
TRBJ1-1 | TRBV6-5 | NA | CASKRGTLNTEAFF
TRBJ2-7 | TRBV3-1/TRBV3-2 | NA | CASSQAGLGEQYF
TRBJ1-3 | TRBV3-1/TRBV3-2 | TRBD1 | CASSQGQIYSGNTIYF
TRBJ2-4 | TRBV5-4 | TRBD2 | CASSLVSTSGENIQYF
TRBJ2-5 | TRBV3-1/TRBV3-2 | TRBD2 | CASSQGGAGETQYF
TRBJ2-3 | TRBV5-4 | NA | CASSLRGGGRADTQYF
TRBJ2-6 | TRBV2 | TRBD1 | CASSVTGVGANVLTF
TRBJ2-1 | TRBV25-1 | TRBD2 | CASSPRTSGGNEQFF
TRBJ2-2 | TRBV4-1 | NA | CASSHGTLNTGELFF
TRBJ1-2 | TRBV7-6 | NA | CASSLNRNADYGYTF
TRBJ1-1 | TRBV12-3/TRBV12-4 | NA | CASSPGGNTEAFF
TRBJ2-5 | TRBV9 | NA | CASSVGGRQETQYF
TRBJ1-6 | TRBV7-2 | TRBD1 | CARDRDSYNSPLHF
TRBJ2-3 | TRBV7-3 | TRBD1 | CASSSQGAKAQYF
TRBJ1-5 | TRBV19 | TRBD1 | CASSEGTGGGPQHF
TRBJ2-5 | TRBV19 | TRBD2 | CASSMRGGVQETQYF
TRBJ1-6 | TRBV6-5 | NA | CASSPRDYNSPLHF
TRBJ2-1 | TRBV19 | TRBD2 | CASSIVRSGGNNEQFF
TRBJ1-5 | TRBV5-1 | NA | CASSLGGQGSNQPQHF
TRBJ1-2 | TRBV30 | TRBD1 | CACARDRAGYTF
TRBJ1-6 | TRBV7-3 | TRBD1 | CASSKGQYNSPLHF
TRBJ2-1 | TRBV19 | NA | CASSDSFQGSNEQFF
TRBJ2-1 | TRBV7-8 | NA | CASSSLVIIYNEQFF
TRBJ2-1 | TRBV3-1/TRBV3-2 | NA | CASSINSYNEQFF
TRBJ1-5 | TRBV19 | NA | CASSIRGSNQPQHF
TRBJ1-1 | TRBV6-1 | TRBD1 | CASSEDTTGLNTEAFF
TRBJ2-3 | TRBV4-2 | TRBD2 | CASSHSERGVRTDTQYF
TRBJ2-2 | TRBV7-2 | TRBD2 | CASSFRAGGPRTGELFF
TRBJ2-7 | TRBV6-5 | NA | CASSYTGVIGYEQYF
TRBJ1-1 | TRBV4-2 | NA | CASSQDPTRDTEAFF
TRBJ1-2 | TRBV2 | TRBD1 | CASRPGQGNYGYTF
TRBJ1-2 | TRBV4-1 | NA | CASSQRVAGESDGYTF
TRBJ2-5 | TRBV5-5 | TRBD2 | CASMMTSGVQETQYF
TRBJ1-6 | TRBV7-2 | NA | CASSLAGQNSPLHF
TRBJ1-2 | TRBV2 | NA | CASSEGRRVYGYTF
TRBJ2-3 | TRBV20-1 | TRBD2 | CSASRTSGGPTTSTDTQYF
TRBJ1-5 | TRBV12-5 | NA | CASGLVNRPNQPQHF
TRBJ1-3 | TRBV2 | NA | CASTVQGSTGNTIYF
TRBJ2-7 | TRBV27 | TRBD1 | CASSFRTGATYEQYF